This T cell receptor (beta chain) came from a study of blood T cells in healthy people across ages. This clonotype was seen a handful of times. This CDR3 contains 15 residues. Germline trimming cut 4 bases from V and 3 bases from J; bases unmatched to any gene: 6. Germline loops: CDR1 MGHRA, CDR2 YSYEKL. It was with a sample-barcoded 5' primer and a J-beta primer mix that a second PCR of about 6 to 12 cycles was run. TCRdb called the 5' RACE reads again in MiXCR, with one record for every CDR3 protein. The repertoire holds about 730,000 distinct CDR3 sequences, with around 40% as singletons. The TCR comes from a woman aged 55-69 years in good health. The sequenced sample was blood. This sequence joins TRBV4-1 and TRBJ2-7; TRBD1 matches at 10 bases. The CDR3 DNA sequence: TGCGCCAGCAGCCTCGGGACAGGGGAGGTCTACGAGCAGTACTTC. It encodes CASSLGTGEVYEQYF.